What follows are 10 T cell receptor beta chains derived from one specimen sequenced in a study of CD8 T cells in ankylosing spondylitis. TCRdb re-called the 5' RACE reads through MiXCR, storing one row per CDR3 protein. Here the sample spans around 340,000 distinct CDR3 sequences, 20% to 25% being singletons. The sequenced sample consisted of blood, either unsorted or a sorted T cell fraction (not recorded which). The receptors were gathered from a male donor with ankylosing spondylitis or in good health (not recorded which).

The chain employs TRBV9 and TRBJ2-2; 7 nucleotides align to TRBD1. This CDR3 contains 15 residues. CDR1 SGDLS and CDR2 YYNGEE come from the germline V gene. J lost 10 bases, V lost 5 bases, and 14 bases had no gene match. The CDR3 coding sequence is TGTGCCAGCAGTGCACAGGGGACGGCTTCTCAGGAGCTGTTTTTT. Translated: CASSAQGTASQELFF. Drawing the rest from reference TRBV9 and TRBJ2-2, the complete variable domain is DSGVTQTPKHLITATGQRVTLRCSPRSGDLSVYWYQQSLDQGLQFLIQYYNGEERAKGNILERFSAQQFPDLHSELNLSSLELGDSALYFCASSAQGTASQELFFGEGSRLTVL.

This clonotype was observed a few times. For the CDR3, the DNA is TGCGCCAGCAGCCCTTTAGACGGGAGCTCCTACAATGAGCAGTTCTTC. The encoded protein is CASSPLDGSSYNEQFF. V gene TRBV4-1 combines with J gene TRBJ2-1; maybe TRBD2 (6 bases). This CDR3 spans 16 amino acids. The V and J ends lost 4 bases and 0 bases respectively, with 13 bases between them. Germline values: CDR1 MGHRA, CDR2 YSYEKL.

A few counts support this clonotype. The chain uses TRBV5-5 and TRBJ2-7, with D maybe TRBD1 (5 bases). Deletions cut 6 bases from V and 2 bases from J, with 6 bases between. CDR3 length: 11 residues. Germline CDR1 reads SGHKS; CDR2 reads YYEKEE (reference sequence). CDR3: CASIGAYEQYF. CDR3 DNA sequence: TGTGCCAGCATAGGGGCCTACGAGCAGTACTTC.

About this clonotype itself: This may be a read error: a much more frequent sequence differs by one nucleotide. This chain links TRBV12-3 or TRBV12-4 with TRBJ2-7; no definite D call. CDR3 length: 11 amino acids. The DNA for the CDR3 is TGTGTCAGCAGTTTCTCTATAGAGCAGTACTTC. Protein sequence: CVSSFSIEQYF.

The rearrangement joins TRBV7-9 to TRBJ1-5; TRBD1 aligns across 9 bases. This CDR3 is 15 amino acids long. The germline CDR1 and CDR2 sequences are SEHNR and FQNEAQ (reference sequence). V was clipped by 5 bases and J by 7 bases; unmatched bases: 9. The CDR3 protein is CASSHGGQGGQPQHF. CDR3 nucleotide sequence: TGTGCCAGCAGCCATGGGGGACAGGGCGGACAGCCCCAGCATTTT.

The chain joins TRBV20-1 to TRBJ2-5; 9 bases fit TRBD2. V was pared by 0 bases and J by 2 bases, with 7 bases of the junction left unmatched. The CDR3 has 16 amino acids. Germline-derived CDR1 and CDR2 are DFQATT and SNEGSKA (reference sequence). The CDR3 bases are TGCAGTGCTAGAGATCTGGTAGCGGGAGATCAAGAGACCCAGTACTTC. As protein: CSARDLVAGDQETQYF.

The CDR3 nucleotides are TGTGCCAGCAGTTCCTACCTGTCCGGGACAGGGGGCACTAGCACCGGGGAGCTGTTTTTT. Its translation is CASSSYLSGTGGTSTGELFF. The rearrangement uses TRBV12-3 or TRBV12-4 and TRBJ2-2; 12 bases match TRBD1. The CDR3 consists of 20 residues. The J segment lost 4 bases and the V segment lost 4 bases, leaving 16 bases of the junction unmatched.

The rearrangement links TRBV19 to TRBJ1-2; weak D call: TRBD1 (5 bases). Trimming pared 10 bases from V and 2 bases from J, leaving 14 bases between. The V gene's germline CDR1 is LNHDA and CDR2 SQIVND (reference sequence). The CDR3 is made up of 13 amino acids. The CDR3 is CATPGPLNYGYTF. CDR3 coding DNA: TGTGCCACACCGGGACCGCTGAACTATGGCTACACCTTC.

The chain combines TRBV20-1 with TRBJ2-1; the match to TRBD2 covers 7 bases. J gave up 9 bases and V 2 bases, and 4 bases lay outside the gene matches. Per germline, CDR1 DFQATT and CDR2 SNEGSKA (reference sequence). CDR3 length: 12 amino acids. The CDR3 bases are TGCAGTGCTAGAACCAGGGAGGGTGAGCAGTTCTTC. Translating it yields CSARTREGEQFF.

This clonotype was seen more than once but under ten times. This chain links TRBV4-2 with TRBJ2-1; 12 nucleotides agree with TRBD2. Per germline, CDR1 LGHNA and CDR2 YNFKEQ. The J segment lost 3 bases and the V segment lost 0 bases, leaving 3 bases of the junction unmatched. This CDR3 region has 17 residues. CDR3 in DNA: TGTGCCAGCAGCCAAGAGCTAGCGGGGGGGGTCTACAATGAGCAGTTCTTC. Translating gives CASSQELAGGVYNEQFF.